What follows are 14 T cell receptor beta chains derived from one specimen sequenced in a study of early T cells in non-severe SARS-CoV-2 infection. From the 5' RACE reads, TCRdb called clonotypes with MiXCR, one entry per CDR3 protein. Of tens of thousands of distinct CDR3 sequences in the sample, roughly 6% were seen once. The sequenced sample consisted of whole blood. These receptors were obtained from an adult who was a healthcare worker with PCR-confirmed SARS-CoV-2 infection or an uninfected control (not recorded which).

This clonotype was seen at least ten times. V and J are TRBV3-1 and TRBJ1-5; TRBD1 is a possible D gene (5 bases). Germline values: CDR1 LGHDT, CDR2 YNNKEL (reference sequence). The CDR3 length is 16 residues. V was cut by 1 base and J by 7 bases, with 17 bases left in between. This chain's CDR3 is CASSQALGAGPQPQHF. CDR3 nucleotides: TGTGCCAGCAGCCAAGCCCTTGGGGCTGGTCCCCAGCCCCAGCATTTT.

This clonotype was seen many times. This chain joins TRBV11-2 and TRBJ2-7; the match to TRBD2 covers 7 bases. The CDR3 spans 15 residues. The V and J ends lost 0 bases and 2 bases, in that order; junction bases with no gene match: 4. From germline, CDR1 is SGHAT and CDR2 FQNNGV. In nucleotides, the CDR3 is TGTGCCAGCAGCTTAGATCGTCTAGCGGCCTACGAGCAGTACTTC. The encoded protein is CASSLDRLAAYEQYF.

This clonotype has more than one count but fewer than ten. The rearrangement links TRBV6-4 to TRBJ1-1; D call uncertain. Germline V lookup: CDR1 MRHNA, CDR2 SNTAGT. The CDR3 is 10 amino acids. V dropped 8 bases and J dropped 6 bases, with 7 bases sitting between them. CDR3 nucleotides: TGTGCCAGCCTACCTCCTGAAGCTTTCTTT. Protein product: CASLPPEAFF.

The V and J genes are TRBV5-1 and TRBJ2-2; D perhaps matches TRBD2 (5 bases). The CDR3 totals 14 residues. With 9 bases removed from V and 0 bases from J, the gap between germline ends came to 12 bases. Looked up from germline, CDR1 is SGHRS and CDR2 is YFSETQ. The CDR3 reads CATKREANTGELFF. CDR3 nucleotides: TGCGCCACGAAGAGGGAAGCGAACACCGGGGAGCTGTTTTTT.

The chain links TRBV28 to TRBJ1-1; D remains ambiguous. The length of the CDR3 is 14 residues. CDR1 is MDHEN, CDR2 SYDVKM, per germline. Deletions cut 7 bases from V and 0 bases from J, with 12 bases between. As DNA, the CDR3 is TGTGCCAGCAATTCTGTCGGGATGAACACTGAAGCTTTCTTT. Translation: CASNSVGMNTEAFF.

The table lists this clonotype with many counts. CDR3 in amino acids: CASSSLAGVWGNEQFF. The CDR3 DNA reads TGTGCCAGCAGCTCACTAGCGGGAGTTTGGGGCAATGAGCAGTTCTTC. The chain is built from TRBV11-2 and TRBJ2-1, with TRBD2 matching over 11 bases. V lost 4 bases and J lost 6; bases outside the gene matches: 8. The CDR3 consists of 16 residues. Germline V gene lookup returns CDR1 SGHAT and CDR2 FQNNGV.

The chain employs TRBV7-6 and TRBJ1-3, with D possibly being TRBD1 (5 bases). The CDR3 spans 18 residues. Germline V gene sequence: CDR1 SGHVS, CDR2 FNYEAQ. Trimming pared 5 bases from V and 2 bases from J, leaving 22 bases between. The chain's CDR3 is CASSPFRDEGMAGNTIYF. Written as DNA, the CDR3 is TGTGCCAGCAGCCCTTTTAGGGACGAGGGAATGGCTGGAAACACCATATATTTT.

V gene TRBV28 combines with J gene TRBJ2-7; 12 bases are a match to TRBD1. Germline CDR1 MDHEN, CDR2 SYDVKM. The CDR3 loop spans 15 amino acids. Trimming at V came to 6 bases and at J to 7 bases, leaving 10 bases not matched to a gene. CDR3 region: CASRVPGQGAREQYF. The CDR3, as DNA: TGTGCCAGCAGAGTGCCGGGACAGGGGGCGCGGGAGCAGTACTTC.

This clonotype was recorded at least ten times. The chain links TRBV6-5 to TRBJ2-1; 8 nucleotides line up with TRBD1. Trimming removed 2 bases from V and 8 bases from J; junction bases left unmatched: 11. The CDR3 length is 16 residues. Germline V gene data show CDR1 as MNHEY and CDR2 as SVGAGI. In DNA form, the CDR3 reads TGTGCCAGCAGTTACGCTCGGACAGGGAGGATAGATGAGCAGTTCTTC. Protein sequence: CASSYARTGRIDEQFF.

V is TRBV5-1 and J is TRBJ2-5; D may be TRBD2 (6 bases). Germline V CDR1 and CDR2: SGHRS, YFSETQ. Trimming pared 4 bases from V and 2 bases from J, leaving 15 bases between. The CDR3 covers 15 residues. This CDR3 reads CASSAVVAEQETQYF. The CDR3 region has the DNA TGCGCCAGCAGCGCTGTTGTAGCGGAGCAAGAGACCCAGTACTTC.

Many counts were recorded for this clonotype. This chain uses TRBV11-2 with TRBJ2-5; TRBD2 matches 9 bases. The V segment lost 4 bases and the J segment 1 base; nucleotides outside the gene matches: 10. Germline CDR1 and CDR2: SGHAT and FQNNGV. The CDR3 consists of 17 residues. The CDR3 nucleotides read TGTGCCAGCAGCTCATTGGCGGGAGGGTGGTTCCAAGAGACCCAGTACTTC. Protein product: CASSSLAGGWFQETQYF.

The chain carries TRBV7-2 and TRBJ2-1, with TRBD2 as a possible D gene (6 bases). V was clipped by 6 bases and J by 6 bases, with 24 bases between them. The length of the CDR3 is 17 residues. Germline V gene sequence: CDR1 SGHTA, CDR2 FQGNSA. CDR3 in amino acids: CASSLDPRENRVNEQFF. DNA of the CDR3: TGTGCCAGCAGTCTAGATCCCCGGGAGAACCGGGTCAATGAGCAGTTCTTC.

The genes are TRBV7-2 and TRBJ1-4, with D maybe TRBD1 (6 bases). From germline, CDR1 is SGHTA and CDR2 FQGNSA. Trimming pared 5 bases from V and 8 bases from J, leaving 12 bases between. This CDR3 has 13 residues. Written as DNA, the CDR3 is TGTGCCAGCAGCCCCCAGGGGAGCGAAAAACTGTTTTTT. As protein: CASSPQGSEKLFF.

V and J are TRBV20-1 and TRBJ2-3; possibly TRBD2 for D (6 bases). Trimming took off 6 bases at V and 4 bases at J, with 8 bases between the two ends. Germline V lookup: CDR1 DFQATT, CDR2 SNEGSKA (reference sequence). The CDR3 runs 11 residues. The CDR3 loop reads CSARLADTQYF. CDR3 sequence (DNA): TGCAGTGCCAGACTAGCAGATACGCAGTATTTT.